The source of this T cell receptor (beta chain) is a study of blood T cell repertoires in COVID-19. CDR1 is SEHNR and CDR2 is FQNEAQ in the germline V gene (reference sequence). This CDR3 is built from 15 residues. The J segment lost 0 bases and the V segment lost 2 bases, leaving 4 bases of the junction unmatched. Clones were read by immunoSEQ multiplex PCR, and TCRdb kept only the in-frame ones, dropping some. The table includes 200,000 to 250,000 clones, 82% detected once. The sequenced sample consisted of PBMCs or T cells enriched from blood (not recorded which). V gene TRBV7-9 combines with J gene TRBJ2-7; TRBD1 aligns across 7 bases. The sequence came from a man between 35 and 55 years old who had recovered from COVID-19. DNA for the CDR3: TGTGCCAGCAGCTTAAAGGGACAGAGCTCCTACGAGCAGTACTTC. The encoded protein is CASSLKGQSSYEQYF.